Shown below are 19 T cell receptor beta chains from a single sample sequenced in a study of blood T cell repertoires in COVID-19. TCRdb's table, derived via immunoSEQ multiplex PCR, lists solely in-frame clones and lacks some. The sample has around 180,000 clones, about 84% seen once. The sequencing input was peripheral blood. These receptors all come from a human donor in a cohort sampled during active COVID-19.

This chain joins TRBV2 and TRBJ2-7, with a weak D call TRBD2 (5 bases). Germline CDR1 and CDR2: SNHLY and FYNNEI. V was pared by 1 base and J by 0 bases, with 7 bases between. This CDR3 is 14 amino acids long. CDR3: CASSEDRDSYEQYF. Here the CDR3 DNA reads TGTGCCAGCAGTGAAGACCGGGACTCCTACGAGCAGTACTTC. The full variable domain, with the rest looked up from reference TRBV2 and TRBJ2-7, is EPEVTQTPSHQVTQMGQEVILRCVPISNHLYFYWYRQILGQKVEFLVSFYNNEISEKSEIFDDQFSVERPDGSNFTLKIRSTKLEDSAMYFCASSEDRDSYEQYFGPGTRLTVT.

This clone turned up a few times. This chain links TRBV5-1 with TRBJ2-7, with 11 bases identical to TRBD1. This CDR3 has 16 residues. J lost 2 bases, V lost 0 bases, and 4 bases had no gene match. CDR1 is SGHRS and CDR2 is YFSETQ in the germline V gene. The CDR3 DNA follows: TGCGCCAGCAGCTTGGCCGGGACAGGGGGTCCCTACGAGCAGTACTTC. Its translation is CASSLAGTGGPYEQYF.

This chain joins TRBV5-5 and TRBJ1-5; D unresolved. This CDR3 is built from 13 residues. Deletions cut 2 bases from V and 3 bases from J, with 6 bases between. Germline V gene sequence: CDR1 SGHKS, CDR2 YYEKEE (reference sequence). CDR3 DNA: TGTGCCAGCAGCTTCGACTCCAATCAGCCCCAGCATTTT. Protein: CASSFDSNQPQHF.

V and J are TRBV2 and TRBJ2-3, with TRBD2 as a possible D gene (7 bases). The CDR3 spans 18 residues. CDR1 and CDR2 from the germline V gene are SNHLY and FYNNEI. Trimming left V 6 bases short and J 0 bases short, with 22 bases between. Written as DNA, the CDR3 is TGTGCCAGCAGGGGCCCCGGGCCTGAGGGGGGGAGCACAGATACGCAGTATTTT. This codes for CASRGPGPEGGSTDTQYF. Combining the CDR3 with reference TRBV2 and TRBJ2-3 gives the whole variable domain EPEVTQTPSHQVTQMGQEVILRCVPISNHLYFYWYRQILGQKVEFLVSFYNNEISEKSEIFDDQFSVERPDGSNFTLKIRSTKLEDSAMYFCASRGPGPEGGSTDTQYFGPGTRLTVL.

The chain uses TRBV5-4 and TRBJ2-4; D perhaps matches TRBD1 (5 bases). The CDR3 spans 17 residues. CDR1 and CDR2 from the germline V gene are SGHNT and YYREEE (reference sequence). V was clipped by 4 bases and J by 6 bases, with 23 bases between them. The CDR3: CASSPDLGPTRANIQYF. CDR3 nucleotides: TGTGCCAGCAGCCCCGACCTGGGGCCGACGCGAGCAAACATTCAGTACTTC. Full variable domain (rest looked up from reference TRBV5-4 and TRBJ2-4): ETGVTQSPTHLIKTRGQQVTLRCSSQSGHNTVSWYQQALGQGPQFIFQYYREEENGRGNFPPRFSGLQFPNYSSELNVNALELDDSALYLCASSPDLGPTRANIQYFGAGTRLSVL.

The chain recombines TRBV15 with TRBJ2-2; 7 bases align to TRBD1. V lost 5 bases and J lost 0; bases outside the gene matches: 3. This CDR3 has 15 residues. Germline lookup yields CDR1 LNHNV and CDR2 YYDKDF (reference sequence). CDR3: CATSRGGSNTGELFF. CDR3 nucleotide sequence: TGTGCCACCAGCCGAGGGGGCTCGAACACCGGGGAGCTGTTTTTT.

In DNA, the CDR3 is TGTGCCAGCAGCTGGTCTAGCGGGGGGGTGATCAATGAGCAGTTCTTC. Translated: CASSWSSGGVINEQFF. V gene TRBV7-2 combines with J gene TRBJ2-1; 12 bases align to TRBD2. The V gene end was trimmed by 4 bases and the J gene end by 6 bases; junction bases not matched to a gene: 7. CDR3 size: 16 residues. Germline V gene lookup returns CDR1 SGHTA and CDR2 FQGNSA.

This clone was counted once. In DNA, the CDR3 is TGTGCCAGCAAACTATCTTACAATGAGCAGTTCTTC. Protein sequence: CASKLSYNEQFF. The chain combines TRBV6-5 with TRBJ2-1; no firm D call. CDR1 is MNHEY, CDR2 SVGAGI, per germline. The CDR3 consists of 12 residues. The V end lost 7 bases, the J end lost 4 bases, and 8 bases lay between the germline ends.

The chain links TRBV19 to TRBJ2-7; 7 positions agree with TRBD1. The CDR3 contains 16 residues. Trimming at V came to 3 bases and at J to 5 bases, leaving 13 bases not matched to a gene. The V gene's germline CDR1 is LNHDA and CDR2 SQIVND (reference sequence). In nucleotides, the CDR3 is TGTGCCAGTAGTATCCGGGACAGCAGCCCCGGACACGAGCAGTACTTC. This encodes CASSIRDSSPGHEQYF.

This chain uses TRBV7-8 with TRBJ2-2, with 8 bases identical to TRBD1. The CDR3 has 13 residues. Unmatched junction bases numbered 2, after V lost 6 bases and J lost 5 bases. Germline V CDR1 and CDR2: SGHVS, FQNEAQ. The CDR3 sequence is CASRGDRTGELFF. The CDR3 bases are TGTGCCAGCAGGGGGGACAGGACCGGGGAGCTGTTTTTT.

The rearrangement joins TRBV7-9 to TRBJ1-5, with 7 bases that match TRBD1. The V and J ends lost 5 bases and 2 bases, in that order; junction bases with no gene match: 0. This CDR3 has 13 amino acids. Germline V gene sequence: CDR1 SEHNR, CDR2 FQNEAQ (reference sequence). CDR3: CASSGTGNQPQHF. The CDR3, as DNA: TGTGCCAGCAGCGGGACAGGCAATCAGCCCCAGCATTTT.

The chain has TRBV5-1 and TRBJ1-2, with 8 bases that match TRBD1. This CDR3 spans 18 amino acids. Unmatched junction bases numbered 15, after V lost 0 bases and J lost 5 bases. Germline V CDR1 and CDR2: SGHRS, YFSETQ. This CDR3 is CASSLGPGTGPSGYGYTF. The CDR3 region has the DNA TGCGCCAGCAGCTTGGGGCCCGGGACAGGTCCTTCGGGGTATGGCTACACCTTC.

This sequence joins TRBV15 and TRBJ2-4, with TRBD1 identical over 10 bases. The V segment lost 8 bases and the J segment 0 bases; nucleotides outside the gene matches: 7. The CDR3 totals 16 residues. Germline lookup yields CDR1 LNHNV and CDR2 YYDKDF (reference sequence). CDR3 nucleotides: TGTGCCACCGAAAACGACAGGGGGCGAGCCAAAAACATTCAGTACTTC. It codes for CATENDRGRAKNIQYF. Full variable domain (outside the CDR3, taken from reference TRBV15 and TRBJ2-4): DAMVIQNPRYQVTQFGKPVTLSCSQTLNHNVMYWYQQKSSQAPKLLFHYYDKDFNNEADTPDNFQSRRPNTSFCFLDIRSPGLGDTAMYLCATENDRGRAKNIQYFGAGTRLSVL.

The V call is TRBV27, the J call TRBJ2-7; 9 nucleotides line up with TRBD1. V lost 5 bases to trimming and J lost 3 bases; unmatched junction nucleotides: 8. Germline V gene data show CDR1 as MNHEY and CDR2 as SMNVEV (reference sequence). This CDR3 region has 15 residues. CDR3 bases: TGTGCCAGCAGTCCCGGGACAGGGAACCTCTACGAGCAGTACTTC. This translates into CASSPGTGNLYEQYF.

This chain uses TRBV12-3 or TRBV12-4 with TRBJ2-7, with 8 bases fitting TRBD2. CDR3 length: 13 amino acids. Unmatched junction bases numbered 8, after V lost 10 bases and J lost 3 bases. The CDR3 sequence: CATQPSGSYEQYF. The CDR3 DNA reads as TGTGCCACCCAGCCCAGCGGGAGCTACGAGCAGTACTTC.

The rearrangement joins TRBV10-2 to TRBJ2-1; TRBD1 is a possible D gene (6 bases). The CDR3 contains 14 residues. V was clipped by 6 bases and J by 2 bases, with 11 bases between them. CDR1 and CDR2 (germline): WSHSY, SAAADI. CDR3 in DNA: TGCGCCAGCAGAGATTGGACAGCCTACAATGAGCAGTTCTTC. It is translated as CASRDWTAYNEQFF.

The V and J genes are TRBV3-1 (or the pseudogene TRBV3-2) and TRBJ2-2; 12 bases are a match to TRBD2. This CDR3 is 16 amino acids long. V lost 4 bases, J lost 4 bases, and 4 bases stayed unmatched. Germline V lookup: CDR1 LGHDT, CDR2 YNNKEL (reference sequence). In DNA form, the CDR3 reads TGTGCCAGCAGCCCCGGGACTAGCGGGCCCACCGGGGAGCTGTTTTTT. Encoded protein: CASSPGTSGPTGELFF.

The genes are TRBV6-1 and TRBJ2-5, with 8 nucleotides matching TRBD2. With V trimmed by 2 bases and J by 1 base, 9 bases remained unmatched. CDR1 is MNHNS and CDR2 is SASEGT in the germline V gene. The CDR3 has 17 residues. The CDR3 DNA sequence: TGTGCCAGCAGTGAATTTGGGTTTCGGGAGGGCCAAGAGACCCAGTACTTC. This translates into CASSEFGFREGQETQYF.

J is TRBJ2-7 and V is TRBV5-6; 8 nucleotides line up with TRBD1. Germline loops: CDR1 SGHDT, CDR2 YYEEEE. This CDR3 is built from 14 residues. Trimming at V came to 4 bases and at J to 0 bases, leaving 3 bases not matched to a gene. Here the CDR3 reads CASSIGQGSYEQYF. DNA for the CDR3: TGTGCCAGCAGCATCGGACAGGGCTCCTACGAGCAGTACTTC.